This T cell receptor (beta chain) was captured by sequencing in a study of blood T cell repertoires in COVID-19. About the study: Some COVID-19 samples were acute and others convalescent; all came from the United States, Italy and Spain. Sample material is recorded as cDNA or gDNA derived from T cells, B-cell-depleted T cells, or PBMCs.

The method was immunoSEQ multiplex PCR; TCRdb's version includes in-frame clones alone and lacks a portion of them. The sample comprises 250,000 to 350,000 clones, around 88% of which are singletons, and roughly 7% rests with the top ten. Trimming cost V 8 bases and J 0 bases; bases outside gene matches: 14. This CDR3 has 17 residues. Looked up from germline, CDR1 is LGHDT and CDR2 is YNNKEL (reference sequence). The chain links TRBV3-1 (or the pseudogene TRBV3-2) to TRBJ2-5; TRBD1 aligns across 8 bases. The origin of this receptor is a woman aged 25 to 39 who had recovered from COVID-19. The material sequenced was peripheral blood. CDR3 bases: TGTGCCAGCGCACGGAGAGAGGGACAGGCTAACCAAGAGACCCAGTACTTC. It specifies CASARREGQANQETQYF.